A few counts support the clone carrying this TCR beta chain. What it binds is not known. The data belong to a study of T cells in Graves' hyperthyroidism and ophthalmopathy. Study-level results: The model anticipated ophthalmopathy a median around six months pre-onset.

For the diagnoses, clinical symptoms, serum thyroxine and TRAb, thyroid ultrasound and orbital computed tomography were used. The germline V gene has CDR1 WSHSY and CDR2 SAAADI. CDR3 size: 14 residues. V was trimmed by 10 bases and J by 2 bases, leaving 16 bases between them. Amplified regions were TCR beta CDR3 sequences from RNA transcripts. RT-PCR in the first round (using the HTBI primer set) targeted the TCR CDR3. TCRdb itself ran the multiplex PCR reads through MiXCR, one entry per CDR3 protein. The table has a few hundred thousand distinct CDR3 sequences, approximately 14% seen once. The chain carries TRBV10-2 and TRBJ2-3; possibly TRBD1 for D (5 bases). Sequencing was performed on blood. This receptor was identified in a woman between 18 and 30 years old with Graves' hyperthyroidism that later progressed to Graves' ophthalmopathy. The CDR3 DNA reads TGCGCCACCAGGGTCCGCTCCGACACAGATACGCAGTATTTT. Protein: CATRVRSDTDTQYF.